This entry lists 8 T cell receptor beta chains sequenced from one sample in a study of control samples from healthy donors and cancer patients. Method: immunoSEQ multiplex PCR; TCRdb's copy keeps in-frame clones and lacks some. This table has around 30,000 clones, about 88% appearing once. The sequenced sample consisted of PBMCs. These receptors all stem from a woman aged 40 to 55 with lung cancer.

A few counts support this clone. The V and J genes are TRBV6-2 or TRBV6-3 and TRBJ2-4; TRBD1 matches 9 bases. V was clipped by 6 bases and J by 8 bases; unmatched bases: 11. CDR3 length: 15 amino acids. The V gene's germline CDR1 is MNHEY and CDR2 SVGEGT. In DNA form, the CDR3 reads TGTGCCAGCAGCCTGGACAGGGGAGGTGGGGACATTCAGTACTTC. Translated: CASSLDRGGGDIQYF.

The genes are TRBV23-1 and TRBJ1-2; TRBD1 might be the D (5 bases). Being an ORF, TRBV23-1 has a function that is uncertain. The CDR3 sequence is 11 residues long. V shed 3 bases and J shed 7 bases, with 6 bases lying between them. CDR3 region: CASSHRVGYTF. For the CDR3, the DNA is TGCGCCAGCAGTCACAGGGTTGGCTACACCTTC.

The chain joins TRBV7-2 to TRBJ2-7, with D maybe TRBD1 (6 bases). Per the germline V gene, CDR1 is SGHTA and CDR2 is FQGNSA. The ends were cut back, 4 bases at V and 1 base at J, with 14 bases in the middle. This CDR3 is 15 amino acids long. The CDR3 spells CASSYAGAPSYEQYF. The CDR3 DNA reads TGTGCCAGCAGCTATGCAGGGGCTCCGTCCTACGAGCAGTACTTC.

This chain links TRBV24-1 with TRBJ2-6; tentatively, D is TRBD1 (6 bases). The V gene lost 2 bases and the J gene lost 2 bases, with 18 bases spanning the gap. This CDR3 spans 19 amino acids. The germline gives CDR1 KGHDR, CDR2 SFDVKD. CDR3 nucleotide sequence: TGTGCCACCAGTGATTCTCTCGGGCCCGAGGGGGCTGGGGCCAACGTCCTGACTTTC. The encoded protein is CATSDSLGPEGAGANVLTF.

The rearrangement links TRBV10-3 to TRBJ2-7; TRBD1 agrees at 9 bases. The CDR3 contains 14 residues. Germline values: CDR1 ENHRY, CDR2 SYGVKD. J lost 5 bases, V lost 2 bases, and 4 bases had no gene match. The CDR3 spells CAISEGTGSHEQYF. For the CDR3, the DNA is TGTGCCATCAGTGAGGGGACAGGGAGCCACGAGCAGTACTTC.

This chain uses TRBV30 with TRBJ1-4, with 7 bases fitting TRBD1. V was clipped by 0 bases and J by 4 bases; unmatched bases: 8. The germline V gene has CDR1 GTSNPN and CDR2 SVGIG (reference sequence). The CDR3 sequence is 16 residues long. CDR3 nucleotide sequence: TGTGCCTGGAGTGTACTCGGAGGGGGCCGTAATGAAAAACTGTTTTTT. As protein: CAWSVLGGGRNEKLFF. The entire variable domain, with the rest obtained from reference TRBV30 and TRBJ1-4, is as follows: SQTIHQWPATLVQPVGSPLSLECTVEGTSNPNLYWYRQAAGRGLQLLFYSVGIGQISSEVPQNLSASRPQDRQFILSSKKLLLSDSGFYLCAWSVLGGGRNEKLFFGSGTQLSVL.

This clone was seen just once. The rearrangement links TRBV6-2 or TRBV6-3 to TRBJ2-3; D not certain. This CDR3 region has 14 residues. Germline V CDR1 and CDR2: MNHEY, SVGEGT. The V end lost 5 bases, the J end lost 5 bases, and 14 bases lay between the germline ends. CDR3 in amino acids: CASSGRARRDTQYF. The CDR3 coding sequence is TGTGCCAGCAGTGGCCGGGCCCGACGAGATACGCAGTATTTT.

This sequence joins TRBV3-1 (or the pseudogene TRBV3-2) and TRBJ1-5; D is unclear. V lost 5 bases and J lost 5, with 16 bases in between. This CDR3 has 15 amino acids. The germline gives CDR1 LGHDT, CDR2 YNNKEL (reference sequence). The CDR3 loop reads CASSCSGWHHQPQHF. The CDR3 nucleotides are TGTGCCAGCAGCTGCTCAGGTTGGCATCATCAGCCCCAGCATTTT.